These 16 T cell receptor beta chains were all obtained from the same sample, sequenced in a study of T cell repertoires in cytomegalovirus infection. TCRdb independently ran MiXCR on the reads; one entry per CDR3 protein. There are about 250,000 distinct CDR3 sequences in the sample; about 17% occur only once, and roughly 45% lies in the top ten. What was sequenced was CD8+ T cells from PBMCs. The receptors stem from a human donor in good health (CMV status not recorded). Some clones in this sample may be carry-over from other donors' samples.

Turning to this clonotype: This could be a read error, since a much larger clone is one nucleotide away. In nucleotides, the CDR3 is TGTGCCAGCAGCGCCAACAGGCCCGCCACCAGGGAGCTGTTTTTT. This gives the protein CASSANRPATRELFF. The chain has TRBV7-6 and TRBJ2-2; possibly TRBD1 for D (5 bases). The V gene's germline CDR1 is SGHVS and CDR2 FNYEAQ. CDR3 length: 15 amino acids. Looking up the rest from reference TRBV7-6 and TRBJ2-2 gives the full variable domain: GAGVSQSPRYKVTKRGQDVALRCDPISGHVSLYWYRQALGQGPEFLTYFNYEAQQDKSGLPNDRFSAERPEGSISTLTIQRTEQRDSAMYRCASSANRPATRELFFGEGSRLTVL.

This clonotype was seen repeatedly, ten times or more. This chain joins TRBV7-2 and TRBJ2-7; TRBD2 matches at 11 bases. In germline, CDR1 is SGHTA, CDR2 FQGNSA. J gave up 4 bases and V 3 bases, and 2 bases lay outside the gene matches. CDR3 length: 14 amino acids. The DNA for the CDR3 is TGTGCCAGCAGCTTGACTAGCGGGGCGTACGAGCAGTACTTC. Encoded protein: CASSLTSGAYEQYF.

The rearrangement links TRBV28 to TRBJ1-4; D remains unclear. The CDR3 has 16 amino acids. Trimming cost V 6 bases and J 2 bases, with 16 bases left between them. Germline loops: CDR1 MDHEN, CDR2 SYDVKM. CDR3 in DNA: TGTGCCAGCAGCCCCTTATCAGGTCCGACTAATGAAAAACTGTTTTTT. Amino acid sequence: CASSPLSGPTNEKLFF. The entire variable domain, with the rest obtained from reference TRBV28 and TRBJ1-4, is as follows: DVKVTQSSRYLVKRTGEKVFLECVQDMDHENMFWYRQDPGLGLRLIYFSYDVKMKEKGDIPEGYSVSREKKERFSLILESASTNQTSMYLCASSPLSGPTNEKLFFGSGTQLSVL.

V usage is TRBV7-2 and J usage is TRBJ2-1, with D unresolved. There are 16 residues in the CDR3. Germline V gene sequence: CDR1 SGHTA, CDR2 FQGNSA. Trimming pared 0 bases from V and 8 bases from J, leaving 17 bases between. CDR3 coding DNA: TGTGCCAGCAGCTTAGCATTACCCGCTACCCAGGATGAGCAGTTCTTC. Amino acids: CASSLALPATQDEQFF. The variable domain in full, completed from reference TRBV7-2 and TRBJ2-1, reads GAGVSQSPSNKVTEKGKDVELRCDPISGHTALYWYRQSLGQGLEFLIYFQGNSAPDKSGLPSDRFSAERTGGSVSTLTIQRTQQEDSAVYLCASSLALPATQDEQFFGPGTRLTVL.

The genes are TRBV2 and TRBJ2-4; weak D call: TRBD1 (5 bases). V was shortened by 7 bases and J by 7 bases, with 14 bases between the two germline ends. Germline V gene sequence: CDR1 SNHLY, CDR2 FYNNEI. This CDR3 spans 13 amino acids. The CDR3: CASTNDSWNIQYF. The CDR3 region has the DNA TGTGCCAGCACTAATGACAGTTGGAACATTCAGTACTTC.

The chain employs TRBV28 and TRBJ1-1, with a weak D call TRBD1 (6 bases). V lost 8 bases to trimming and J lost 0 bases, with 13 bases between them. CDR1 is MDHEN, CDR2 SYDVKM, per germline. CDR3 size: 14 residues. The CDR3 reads CASRWGGMNTEAFF. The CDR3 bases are TGTGCCAGCCGCTGGGGGGGCATGAACACTGAAGCTTTCTTT.

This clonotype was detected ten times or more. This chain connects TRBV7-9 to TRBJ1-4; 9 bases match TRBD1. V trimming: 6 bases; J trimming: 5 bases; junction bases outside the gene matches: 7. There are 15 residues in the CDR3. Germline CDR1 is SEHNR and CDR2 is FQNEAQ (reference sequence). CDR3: CASRGGGTGNEKLFF. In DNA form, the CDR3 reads TGTGCCAGCAGGGGTGGCGGGACAGGGAATGAAAAACTGTTTTTT.

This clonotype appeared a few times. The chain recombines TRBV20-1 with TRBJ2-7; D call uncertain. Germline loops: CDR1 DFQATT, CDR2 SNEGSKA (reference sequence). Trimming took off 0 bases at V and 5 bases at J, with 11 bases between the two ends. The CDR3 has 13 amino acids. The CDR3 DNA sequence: TGCAGTGCTAGAGACCGTTCCGACGACGAGCAGTACTTC. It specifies CSARDRSDDEQYF.

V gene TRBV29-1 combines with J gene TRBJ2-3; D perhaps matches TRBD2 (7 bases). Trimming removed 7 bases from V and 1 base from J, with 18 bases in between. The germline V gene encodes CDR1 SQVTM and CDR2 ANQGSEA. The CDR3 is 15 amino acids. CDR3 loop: CSGALRGARTDTQYF. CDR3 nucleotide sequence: TGCAGCGGAGCATTACGGGGGGCCCGCACAGATACGCAGTATTTT.

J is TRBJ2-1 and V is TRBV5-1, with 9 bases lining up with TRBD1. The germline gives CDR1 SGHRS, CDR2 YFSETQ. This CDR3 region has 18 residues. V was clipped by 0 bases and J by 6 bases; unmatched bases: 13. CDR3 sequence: CASSLASAGTGFGNEQFF. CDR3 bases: TGCGCCAGCAGCTTGGCAAGTGCCGGGACAGGGTTCGGCAATGAGCAGTTCTTC.

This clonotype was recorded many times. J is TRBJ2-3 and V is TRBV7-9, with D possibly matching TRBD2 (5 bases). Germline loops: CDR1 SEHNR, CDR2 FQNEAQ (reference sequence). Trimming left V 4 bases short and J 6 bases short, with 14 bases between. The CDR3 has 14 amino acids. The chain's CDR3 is CASSSPRWEDTQYF. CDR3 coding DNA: TGTGCCAGCAGCTCTCCTAGGTGGGAGGATACGCAGTATTTT.

In DNA form, the CDR3 reads TGCAGCGTAATACGGACAGGGAAAGGTTACGAGCAGTACTTC. Residues: CSVIRTGKGYEQYF. The chain couples TRBV29-1 to TRBJ2-7; 8 bases agree with TRBD1. The germline CDR1 and CDR2 sequences are SQVTM and ANQGSEA. V lost 6 bases, J lost 4 bases, and 11 bases stayed unmatched. The length of the CDR3 is 14 residues.

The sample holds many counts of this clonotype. The DNA of the CDR3 is TGTGCCACCAGCAGAGTACAGGGGGCAACTAATGAAAAACTGTTTTTT. This encodes CATSRVQGATNEKLFF. The chain joins TRBV15 to TRBJ1-4; TRBD1 agrees at 8 bases. The ends lost 1 base at V and 0 bases at J; junction bases unmatched: 1. The CDR3 spans 16 residues. CDR1 is LNHNV, CDR2 YYDKDF, per germline (reference sequence). The full variable domain, its missing parts supplied by reference TRBV15 and TRBJ1-4, is DAMVIQNPRYQVTQFGKPVTLSCSQTLNHNVMYWYQQKSSQAPKLLFHYYDKDFNNEADTPDNFQSRRPNTSFCFLDIRSPGLGDTAMYLCATSRVQGATNEKLFFGSGTQLSVL.

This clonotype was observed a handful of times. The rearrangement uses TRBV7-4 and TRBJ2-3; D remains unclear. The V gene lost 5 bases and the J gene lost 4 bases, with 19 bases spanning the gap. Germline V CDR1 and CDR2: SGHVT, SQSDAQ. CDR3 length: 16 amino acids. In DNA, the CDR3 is TGTGCCAGCAGCCCCATGACCTCGAGTGCTTCAGATACGCAGTATTTT. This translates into CASSPMTSSASDTQYF.

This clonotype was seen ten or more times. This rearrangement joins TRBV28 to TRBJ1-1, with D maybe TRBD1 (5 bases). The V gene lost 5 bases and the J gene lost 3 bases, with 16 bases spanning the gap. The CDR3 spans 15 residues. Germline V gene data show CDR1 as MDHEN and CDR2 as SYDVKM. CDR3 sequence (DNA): TGTGCCAGCAGTAGGCAGGGACTTAAGGACACTGAAGCTTTCTTT. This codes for CASSRQGLKDTEAFF.

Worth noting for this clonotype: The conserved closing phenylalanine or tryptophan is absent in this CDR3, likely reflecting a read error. The CDR3 is CASSGGAEQFL. The DNA for the CDR3 is TGTGCCAGCTCAGGTGGGGCAGAGCAGTTCCTC. V usage is TRBV12-3 or TRBV12-4 and J usage is TRBJ2-1; D might be TRBD1 (5 bases). Between the trimmed V and J ends, which lost 8 bases and 10 bases, there was a span of 12 bases. The CDR3 length is 11 residues.